These 14 T cell receptor beta chains share one sample of origin, sequenced in a study of control samples from healthy donors and cancer patients. Assay used: immunoSEQ multiplex PCR; TCRdb lists only in-frame clones, some missing. Found here are approximately 44,000 clones, about three quarters of them singletons; the top ten hold 15% to 20%. The source material was formalin-fixed, paraffin-embedded tissue. These receptors originate from a male donor with melanoma.

This chain joins TRBV7-9 and TRBJ2-6; D remains ambiguous. The V and J ends lost 3 bases and 4 bases respectively, with 13 bases between them. The V gene's germline CDR1 is SEHNR and CDR2 FQNEAQ (reference sequence). This CDR3 has 16 amino acids. In nucleotides, the CDR3 is TGTGCCAGCAGCTTCTTGGGCCGGCGAGGGGCCAACGTCCTGACTTTC. It encodes CASSFLGRRGANVLTF.

The V and J genes are TRBV2 and TRBJ2-5, with D possibly TRBD2 on 7 matching bases. This CDR3 region has 14 residues. Trimming removed 2 bases at V and 5 bases at J, with 12 bases between. Germline CDR1 and CDR2: SNHLY and FYNNEI. In nucleotides, the CDR3 is TGTGCCAGCAGTGAACGGCGGGGGCCGGAGACCCAGTACTTC. It is translated as CASSERRGPETQYF.

This clone was counted a few times. The chain combines TRBV6-5 with TRBJ2-3; 7 bases fit TRBD2. CDR3 length: 14 amino acids. The junction had 7 bases not matched to a gene; V was cut back by 5 bases and J by 5 bases. CDR1 and CDR2 from the germline V gene are MNHEY and SVGAGI. The CDR3 spells CASSNSGKGDTQYF. CDR3 nucleotide sequence: TGTGCCAGCAGTAACAGCGGGAAGGGAGATACGCAGTATTTT.

V usage is TRBV6-5 and J usage is TRBJ1-2, with D possibly matching TRBD1 (6 bases). Trimming shortened V by 6 bases and J by 7 bases, and 12 bases separated the two germline ends. The CDR3 is 12 amino acids. Per germline, CDR1 MNHEY and CDR2 SVGAGI. Here the CDR3 DNA reads TGTGCCAGCAGCCCACAGGGCTTTGGCTACACCTTC. Translating it yields CASSPQGFGYTF.

The chain couples TRBV27 to TRBJ2-7; 14 bases line up with TRBD2. There are 19 residues in the CDR3. V was pared by 5 bases and J by 3 bases, with 15 bases of the junction left unmatched. CDR1 is MNHEY and CDR2 is SMNVEV in the germline V gene (reference sequence). CDR3 in amino acids: CASSPRPGLAGVPNYEQYF. In DNA, the CDR3 is TGTGCCAGCAGTCCTAGACCGGGACTAGCGGGAGTCCCAAACTACGAGCAGTACTTC.

V usage is TRBV19 and J usage is TRBJ2-3; maybe TRBD1 (6 bases). The CDR3 runs 11 residues. Germline CDR1 is LNHDA and CDR2 is SQIVND (reference sequence). The V end was cut by 4 bases, the J end by 11 bases, with 10 bases between. The CDR3: CASSSGRGQYF. The CDR3 DNA reads TGTGCCAGTAGTAGTGGCAGGGGGCAGTATTTT.

The V call is TRBV12-5, the J call TRBJ2-1; D is perhaps TRBD1 (6 bases). CDR1 is LGHNT and CDR2 is FRNRAP in the germline V gene. CDR3 length: 12 residues. V lost 7 bases and J lost 6, with 10 bases in between. The CDR3 is CASAQGFNEQFF. The CDR3 DNA sequence: TGTGCTAGTGCCCAGGGGTTCAATGAGCAGTTCTTC.

In its sample, this clone was seen a few times. This chain joins TRBV30 and TRBJ2-7; D possibly corresponds to TRBD2 (6 bases). Germline V CDR1 and CDR2: GTSNPN, SVGIG (reference sequence). V lost 4 bases to trimming and J lost 1 base, with 8 bases between them. The CDR3 sequence is 12 residues long. The CDR3 protein is CAWNRESYEQYF. CDR3 bases: TGTGCCTGGAATCGGGAGTCCTACGAGCAGTACTTC.

The chain couples TRBV28 to TRBJ1-3, with 9 bases fitting TRBD1. The germline V gene encodes CDR1 MDHEN and CDR2 SYDVKM. CDR3 length: 15 amino acids. J was trimmed by 0 bases and V by 6 bases; bases with no gene match: 3. The CDR3 DNA sequence: TGTGCCAGCAGGGACAGGGGTTACTCTGGAAACACCATATATTTT. This encodes CASRDRGYSGNTIYF.

This clone was counted only a few times. The chain uses TRBV28 and TRBJ2-5, with D hard to call. Germline-derived CDR1 and CDR2 are MDHEN and SYDVKM. The length of the CDR3 is 14 residues. Trimming took off 3 bases at V and 1 base at J, with 9 bases between the two ends. CDR3 residues: CASSLSVGQETQYF. For the CDR3, the DNA is TGTGCCAGCAGTTTGTCGGTGGGCCAAGAGACCCAGTACTTC.

V is TRBV28 and J is TRBJ1-1; 11 nucleotides agree with TRBD1. The V gene end was trimmed by 8 bases and the J gene end by 6 bases; junction bases not matched to a gene: 11. The CDR3 sequence is 15 residues long. The germline CDR1 and CDR2 sequences are MDHEN and SYDVKM. CDR3 sequence: CASGTGGLGESEAFF. Written as DNA, the CDR3 is TGTGCCAGCGGGACAGGGGGTTTGGGAGAGTCTGAAGCTTTCTTT.

The chain employs TRBV10-3 and TRBJ2-3; D uncertain. CDR3 length equals 17 residues. CDR1 is ENHRY and CDR2 is SYGVKD in the germline V gene. Trimming removed 6 bases at V and 4 bases at J, with 23 bases between. CDR3 amino acids: CAISQNPPGPRADTQYF. CDR3 coding DNA: TGTGCCATCAGCCAGAACCCCCCAGGCCCCCGGGCAGATACGCAGTATTTT.

Of note for this clone: A much larger clonotype is one base distant, so this may be a read error. V and J are TRBV19 and TRBJ2-3; maybe TRBD2 (5 bases). The V gene lost 2 bases and the J gene lost 4 bases, with 7 bases spanning the gap. Germline-derived CDR1 and CDR2 are LNHDA and SQIVND (reference sequence). This CDR3 is 13 amino acids long. The CDR3 DNA follows: TGTGCCAGTAGTATAAGGCGGGCAGATACGCAGTATTTT. It is translated as CASSIRRADTQYF.

The V call is TRBV12-3 or TRBV12-4, the J call TRBJ2-1, with unresolved D. This CDR3 is 11 amino acids long. The V and J ends lost 7 bases and 2 bases respectively, with 3 bases between them. The chain's CDR3 is CASTTYNEQFF. The CDR3 DNA reads as TGTGCCAGCACTACCTACAATGAGCAGTTCTTC.